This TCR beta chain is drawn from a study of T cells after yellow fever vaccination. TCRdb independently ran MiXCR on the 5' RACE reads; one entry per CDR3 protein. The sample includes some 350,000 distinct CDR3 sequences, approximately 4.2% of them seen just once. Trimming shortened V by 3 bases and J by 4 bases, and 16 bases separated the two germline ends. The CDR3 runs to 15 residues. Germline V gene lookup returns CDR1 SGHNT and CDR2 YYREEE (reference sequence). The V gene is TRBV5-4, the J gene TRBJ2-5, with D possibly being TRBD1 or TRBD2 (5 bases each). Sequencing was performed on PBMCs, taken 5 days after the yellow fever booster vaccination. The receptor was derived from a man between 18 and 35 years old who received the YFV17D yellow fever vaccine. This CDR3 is CASSSEWGAGETQYF. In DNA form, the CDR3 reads TGTGCCAGCAGCTCCGAATGGGGCGCGGGAGAGACCCAGTACTTC.